Listed here are 22 T cell receptor beta chains from one sample, sequenced in a study of lymphopenia after photon versus proton radiotherapy. Repertoires were generated with immunoSEQ multiplex PCR, while TCRdb's copy carries only in-frame clones and drops some. The sample holds roughly 150,000 clones; about nine tenths are singletons and the top ten take approximately 4.8%. The sample in question was peripheral blood, obtained from a patient treated with photon-based radiotherapy. These TCRs come from a man aged 50-59 years with gastric cancer.

This clone was counted between two and nine times. This chain joins TRBV29-1 and TRBJ1-2, with D hard to call. The length of the CDR3 is 11 residues. Germline V lookup: CDR1 SQVTM, CDR2 ANQGSEA. Between the trimmed V and J ends, which lost 0 bases and 2 bases, there was a span of 1 base. The CDR3: CSVEENYGYTF. CDR3 nucleotides: TGCAGCGTTGAAGAGAACTATGGCTACACCTTC.

This clone has only one observation. The V call is TRBV23-1, the J call TRBJ1-3; D uncertain. TRBV23-1 is sorted into the ORF group, with uncertain function. This CDR3 comprises 15 residues. V lost 0 bases to trimming and J lost 3 bases, with 9 bases between them. The CDR3 DNA reads as TGCGCCAGCAGTCAATCAATAAGTGGTGGAAACACCATATATTTT. It translates to CASSQSISGGNTIYF.

The chain has TRBV7-9 and TRBJ2-5; D possibly corresponds to TRBD1 (6 bases). CDR1 SEHNR and CDR2 FQNEAQ come from the germline V gene (reference sequence). The CDR3 spans 14 residues. The germline V and J ends were trimmed by 5 bases and 5 bases, with 15 bases remaining between them. The CDR3 nucleotides read TGTGCCAGCAGCCCAGGGGACCCGCGGGAGACCCAGTACTTC. Residues: CASSPGDPRETQYF.

The V call is TRBV4-1, the J call TRBJ2-5; the D is unclear. The CDR3 is made up of 16 amino acids. Trimming cost V 1 base and J 7 bases, with 19 bases left between them. The germline V gene encodes CDR1 MGHRA and CDR2 YSYEKL. CDR3 nucleotide sequence: TGCGCCAGCAGCCAAGCTACGGCTGCCTCTGGAAGGACCCAGTACTTC. Translating it yields CASSQATAASGRTQYF.

This clone appeared once. V gene TRBV6-5 combines with J gene TRBJ2-6; possibly TRBD2 for D (6 bases). This CDR3 is built from 14 residues. Per germline, CDR1 MNHEY and CDR2 SVGAGI. The V gene lost 5 bases and the J gene lost 2 bases, with 7 bases spanning the gap. The CDR3 DNA sequence: TGTGCCAGCAGTAGCGGGCCTGGGGCCAACGTCCTGACTTTC. Protein sequence: CASSSGPGANVLTF.

The chain combines TRBV19 with TRBJ2-1; 11 positions match TRBD1. Trimming removed 6 bases from V and 6 bases from J; junction bases left unmatched: 1. The CDR3 contains 13 residues. The germline gives CDR1 LNHDA, CDR2 SQIVND (reference sequence). CDR3 sequence: CASRGTGGNEQFF. The CDR3 nucleotides are TGTGCCAGTAGAGGGACAGGGGGCAATGAGCAGTTCTTC.

This clone was detected only a few times. V and J are TRBV5-1 and TRBJ2-5; D unresolved. The germline gives CDR1 SGHRS, CDR2 YFSETQ. Trimming took 4 bases from V and 1 from J, leaving 11 bases between them. The CDR3 sequence is 14 residues long. For the CDR3, the DNA is TGCGCCAGCAGCCTCGGACGGATCCAAGAGACCCAGTACTTC. Encoded protein: CASSLGRIQETQYF.

This chain joins TRBV2 and TRBJ2-7, with D perhaps TRBD2 (5 bases). Germline values: CDR1 SNHLY, CDR2 FYNNEI. V lost 7 bases and J 1 base, leaving 17 bases between the germline ends. CDR3 length: 15 residues. The CDR3 sequence: CASKTLDSASYEQYF. CDR3 in DNA: TGTGCCAGCAAAACCCTAGATAGCGCGTCCTACGAGCAGTACTTC.

This clone has more than one count but fewer than ten. This sequence joins TRBV9 and TRBJ1-5; no definite D call. The length of the CDR3 is 16 residues. Trimming pared 4 bases from V and 0 bases from J, leaving 14 bases between. CDR1 and CDR2 (germline): SGDLS, YYNGEE. CDR3 coding DNA: TGTGCCAGCAGCCCCGGGCAGGCCGATAGCAATCAGCCCCAGCATTTT. This gives the protein CASSPGQADSNQPQHF.

The rearrangement joins TRBV18 to TRBJ1-1; D is undetermined. Trimming pared 0 bases from V and 6 bases from J, leaving 5 bases between. The CDR3 extends over 12 amino acids. The V gene's germline CDR1 is KGHSH and CDR2 LQKENI. CDR3 region: CASSPPKSEAFF. DNA of the CDR3: TGTGCCAGCTCACCACCTAAATCTGAAGCTTTCTTT.

V usage is TRBV25-1 and J usage is TRBJ1-1; D perhaps matches TRBD1 (5 bases). CDR1 is MGHDK, CDR2 SYGVNS, per germline. V was pared by 2 bases and J by 4 bases, with 8 bases between. The CDR3 has 13 amino acids. The CDR3 bases are TGTGCCAGCAGTGAAAGAAGGGGCACTGAAGCTTTCTTT. Amino acids: CASSERRGTEAFF.

Only one count was recorded for this clone. V and J are TRBV9 and TRBJ1-2, with D possibly being TRBD1 (6 bases). The V end lost 0 bases, the J end lost 4 bases, and 13 bases lay between the germline ends. Looked up from germline, CDR1 is SGDLS and CDR2 is YYNGEE. This CDR3 comprises 15 residues. The CDR3 bases are TGTGCCAGCAGCGTAGAGTGGGGGCTCGGCTATGGCTACACCTTC. Amino acid sequence: CASSVEWGLGYGYTF.

The rearrangement joins TRBV28 to TRBJ2-7; 8 bases line up with TRBD2. Germline trimming cut 6 bases from V and 1 base from J; bases unmatched to any gene: 8. The germline V gene has CDR1 MDHEN and CDR2 SYDVKM. The CDR3 spans 15 residues. The CDR3 coding sequence is TGTGCCAGCAGCCCAACTCCGGGGGGGTCCTACGAGCAGTACTTC. This translates into CASSPTPGGSYEQYF.

The chain joins TRBV7-2 to TRBJ1-2, with no clear D. CDR1 is SGHTA, CDR2 FQGNSA, per germline. This CDR3 spans 16 amino acids. V was pared by 5 bases and J by 4 bases, with 20 bases between. The CDR3 DNA follows: TGTGCCAGCAGCCCCGAAGCGACACCGATGGGCTATGGCTACACCTTC. This sequence encodes CASSPEATPMGYGYTF.

The chain has TRBV18 and TRBJ2-3; D ambiguous. V dropped 0 bases and J dropped 6 bases, with 7 bases sitting between them. This CDR3 contains 13 residues. The germline V gene has CDR1 KGHSH and CDR2 LQKENI. This CDR3 is CASSPPTLDTQYF. CDR3 bases: TGTGCCAGCTCACCACCGACCCTCGATACGCAGTATTTT.

The V call is TRBV6-6, the J call TRBJ2-5; a possible D gene is TRBD1 (5 bases). CDR1 is MNHNY and CDR2 is SVGAGI in the germline V gene (reference sequence). Deletions cut 3 bases from V and 2 bases from J, with 10 bases between. The CDR3 contains 14 residues. The CDR3: CASSYGQGQETQYF. The CDR3 DNA reads as TGTGCCAGCAGTTATGGGCAGGGACAAGAGACCCAGTACTTC.

This chain joins TRBV29-1 and TRBJ2-7; TRBD1 matches 10 bases. Germline V lookup: CDR1 SQVTM, CDR2 ANQGSEA. V was pared by 7 bases and J by 5 bases, with 5 bases of the junction left unmatched. This CDR3 comprises 12 residues. CDR3 protein: CSAGQGVDEQYF. CDR3 sequence (DNA): TGCAGCGCCGGACAGGGGGTGGACGAGCAGTACTTC.

DNA for the CDR3: TGTGCTAGTGGTCCAGAATCCCTTGACAGGGCACTAGCCAAAAACATTCAGTACTTC. It yields the protein CASGPESLDRALAKNIQYF. V usage is TRBV12-5 and J usage is TRBJ2-4, with 7 bases that match TRBD1. The ends lost 5 bases at V and 0 bases at J; junction bases unmatched: 16. Germline values: CDR1 LGHNT, CDR2 FRNRAP. The CDR3 length is 19 residues.

This chain links TRBV5-4 with TRBJ2-2; 9 bases are a match to TRBD2. CDR3 length: 15 residues. J was trimmed by 3 bases and V by 2 bases; bases with no gene match: 2. Germline CDR1 and CDR2: SGHNT and YYREEE (reference sequence). CDR3 in amino acids: CASSFASGDTGELFF. The DNA for the CDR3 is TGTGCCAGCAGCTTTGCTAGCGGGGACACCGGGGAGCTGTTTTTT.

This clone was recorded once. The chain recombines TRBV14 with TRBJ1-2; D uncertain. The V end lost 2 bases, the J end lost 8 bases, and 12 bases lay between the germline ends. Germline CDR1 is SGHDN and CDR2 is FVKESK. The CDR3 extends over 13 amino acids. The CDR3 loop reads CASSQYVSEGYTF. In DNA form, the CDR3 reads TGTGCCAGCAGCCAATATGTCTCGGAGGGCTACACCTTC.

In this sample, this clone turned up a few times. The V gene is TRBV6-1, the J gene TRBJ2-7; D may be TRBD1 or TRBD2 (5 bases each). This CDR3 has 16 amino acids. Trimming took off 2 bases at V and 7 bases at J, with 21 bases between the two ends. Germline-derived CDR1 and CDR2 are MNHNS and SASEGT. CDR3 bases: TGTGCCAGCAGTGAAACACTCTGGGACCTCGCGAGAGAGCAGTACTTC. Protein: CASSETLWDLAREQYF.

The chain recombines TRBV4-3 with TRBJ2-3; TRBD2 aligns across 13 bases. This CDR3 contains 16 residues. Trimming cost V 3 bases and J 5 bases; bases outside gene matches: 5. Germline-derived CDR1 and CDR2 are LGHNA and YSLEER. CDR3 bases: TGCGCCAGCAGCCAGAGGACTAGCGGGAGTCAAGATACGCAGTATTTT. This sequence encodes CASSQRTSGSQDTQYF.